The clone carrying this TCR beta chain was detected only a few times. The PCR ran on 60 Vbeta and 13 Jbeta primers. Measured with immunoSEQ multiplex PCR; TCRdb has only the in-frame clones, and not every one. The sample has 95,000 to 150,000 clones; around 66% are singletons. This CDR3 has 16 residues. J lost 2 bases, V lost 3 bases, and 9 bases had no gene match. These data belong to a study of cytomegalovirus exposure and HLA in healthy donors. The TCR sequence derives from a man between 18 and 29 years old in good health and CMV-seronegative. The chain couples TRBV5-3 to TRBJ2-7; TRBD1 matches 9 bases. TRBV5-3 is reported as an ORF; its role is uncertain. The specimen sequenced was PBMCs. DNA for the CDR3: TGTGCCAGAAGCTGTACCGGGACAGGGACCACCTACGAGCAGTACTTC. It is translated as CARSCTGTGTTYEQYF.